This TCR beta chain was observed in a study of T cell repertoires in cytomegalovirus infection. TCRdb reprocessed the reads via MiXCR and lists one record per CDR3 protein. The sample has a few hundred thousand distinct CDR3 sequences; 9.1% are singletons. Germline V CDR1 and CDR2: LNHDA, SQIVND (reference sequence). V was clipped by 7 bases and J by 3 bases, with 13 bases between them. CDR3 length: 14 amino acids. In this sample, this clonotype turned up a few times. The receptor was derived from a human donor in good health (CMV status not recorded). Some clones in this sample may be carry-over from other donors' samples. The rearrangement uses TRBV19 and TRBJ1-3, with D possibly being TRBD1 (5 bases). Sequencing was performed on PBMCs. This chain's CDR3 is CASNQGTFGNTIYF. The DNA for the CDR3 is TGTGCCAGTAACCAAGGGACGTTTGGAAACACCATATATTTT.